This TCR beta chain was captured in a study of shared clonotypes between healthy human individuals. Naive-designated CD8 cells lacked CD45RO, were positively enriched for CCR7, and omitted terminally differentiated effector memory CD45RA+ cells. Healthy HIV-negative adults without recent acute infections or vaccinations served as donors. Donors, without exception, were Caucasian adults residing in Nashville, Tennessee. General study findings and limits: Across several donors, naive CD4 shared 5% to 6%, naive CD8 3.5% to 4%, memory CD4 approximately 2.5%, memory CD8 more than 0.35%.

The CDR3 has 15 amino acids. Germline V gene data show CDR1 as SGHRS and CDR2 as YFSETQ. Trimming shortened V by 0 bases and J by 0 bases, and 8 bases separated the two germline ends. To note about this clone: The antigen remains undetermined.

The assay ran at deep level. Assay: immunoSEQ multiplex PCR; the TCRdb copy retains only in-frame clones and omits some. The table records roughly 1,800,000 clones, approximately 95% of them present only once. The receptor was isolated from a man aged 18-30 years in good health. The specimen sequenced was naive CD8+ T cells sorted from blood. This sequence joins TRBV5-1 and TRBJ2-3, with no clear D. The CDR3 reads CASSLGPTSTDTQYF. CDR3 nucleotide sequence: TGCGCCAGCAGCTTGGGGCCCACTAGCACAGATACGCAGTATTTT. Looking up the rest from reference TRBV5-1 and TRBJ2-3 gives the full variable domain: KAGVTQTPRYLIKTRGQQVTLSCSPISGHRSVSWYQQTPGQGLQFLFEYFSETQRNKGNFPGRFSGRQFSNSRSEMNVSTLELGDSALYLCASSLGPTSTDTQYFGPGTRLTVL.